A single sample gave rise to the 21 T cell receptor beta chains below, sequenced in a study of blood T cell repertoires in COVID-19 (dated by TCRdb to about 2020). The library was built by means of the immunoSEQ multiplex PCR assay. Here the immuneACCESS table is served through TCRdb, limited to in-frame sequences with V and J called. Missing clones are a known gap in these copies; in checked studies unresolved V genes cover under half, and the rest lacks a known reason. Present in this sample are 390,000 or so clones, 90% of which were seen just once. Around 6.3% of the sample goes to the ten largest clones. Source material: peripheral blood. These receptors were collected from a man between 18 and 29 years old with active or convalescent COVID-19.

The CDR3 is CASSLVNQPQHF. The DNA for the CDR3 is TGTGCCAGCAGCTTGGTAAATCAGCCCCAGCATTTT. V and J are TRBV5-6 and TRBJ1-5; no definite D call. Germline V gene sequence: CDR1 SGHDT, CDR2 YYEEEE. The CDR3 extends over 12 amino acids. V shed 0 bases and J shed 4 bases, with 2 bases lying between them.

In this sample, this clone turned up once. The chain carries TRBV4-3 and TRBJ1-6; a possible D gene is TRBD1 (5 bases). CDR1 is LGHNA and CDR2 is YSLEER in the germline V gene. V was trimmed by 2 bases and J by 0 bases, leaving 17 bases between them. The CDR3 contains 19 residues. CDR3 DNA sequence: TGCGCCAGCAGCCAAAATTATAAACAGGCGAGCTCCTATAATTCACCCCTCCACTTT. Translated, it gives CASSQNYKQASSYNSPLHF.

V usage is TRBV10-3 and J usage is TRBJ1-2; TRBD1 is a possible D gene (6 bases). The germline V gene encodes CDR1 ENHRY and CDR2 SYGVKD. The CDR3 has 16 amino acids. V was clipped by 0 bases and J by 4 bases, with 15 bases between them. The CDR3 DNA follows: TGTGCCATCAGTGAGTCCTGGCAGGGGATATCCTATGGCTACACCTTC. This gives the protein CAISESWQGISYGYTF.

V is TRBV7-2 and J is TRBJ1-4; 10 bases are shared with TRBD1. Germline V CDR1 and CDR2: SGHTA, FQGNSA. The CDR3 consists of 14 residues. V dropped 4 bases and J dropped 7; count of bases not matched to a gene: 3. The CDR3: CASSSDRGSEKLFF. DNA for the CDR3: TGTGCCAGCAGCTCGGACAGGGGGTCTGAAAAACTGTTTTTT.

In regard to this clone: A much more abundant neighbour one base away suggests this may be a read error. J is TRBJ2-3 and V is TRBV6-4; 10 nucleotides align to TRBD2. This CDR3 comprises 15 residues. Per germline, CDR1 MRHNA and CDR2 SNTAGT. Trimming cost V 2 bases and J 2 bases; bases outside gene matches: 1. The CDR3 bases are TGTGCCAGCAGTGACGGGACTAGCGACACAGATACGCAGTATTTT. Amino acid sequence: CASSDGTSDTDTQYF.

This clone was seen just once. Other DNA sequences from this sample encode an identical CDR3 as well. The CDR3 region has the DNA TGCAGTGCTGCACTCGGGGAGCAGTACTTC. Its protein product is CSAALGEQYF. The gene calls are TRBV20-1 and TRBJ2-7; D remains unclear. The CDR3 has 10 amino acids. CDR1 and CDR2 (germline): DFQATT, SNEGSKA (reference sequence). Trimming removed 5 bases at V and 7 bases at J, with 9 bases between.

The rearrangement links TRBV7-2 to TRBJ1-2; D remains ambiguous. Germline-derived CDR1 and CDR2 are SGHTA and FQGNSA. This CDR3 region has 13 residues. Between the trimmed V and J ends, which lost 3 bases and 8 bases, there was a span of 13 bases. As DNA, the CDR3 is TGTGCCAGCAGCTTCCCCGGGATCGTCGGCTACACCTTC. This codes for CASSFPGIVGYTF.

The chain combines TRBV5-6 with TRBJ1-3; D call uncertain. V shed 0 bases and J shed 1 base, with 8 bases lying between them. Per the germline V gene, CDR1 is SGHDT and CDR2 is YYEEEE. The CDR3 runs 15 residues. For the CDR3, the DNA is TGTGCCAGCAGCTTGGTCGGAGTATCTGGAAACACCATATATTTT. The encoded protein is CASSLVGVSGNTIYF. The entire variable domain, with the rest obtained from reference TRBV5-6 and TRBJ1-3, is as follows: DAGVTQSPTHLIKTRGQQVTLRCSPKSGHDTVSWYQQALGQGPQFIFQYYEEEERQRGNFPDRFSGHQFPNYSSELNVNALLLGDSALYLCASSLVGVSGNTIYFGEGSWLTVV.

This chain joins TRBV3-1 (or the pseudogene TRBV3-2) and TRBJ1-1, with 9 bases fitting TRBD1. Germline trimming cut 5 bases from V and 2 bases from J; bases unmatched to any gene: 3. Germline V gives CDR1 LGHDT, CDR2 YNNKEL (reference sequence). CDR3 size: 14 residues. This chain's CDR3 is CASSDRGANTEAFF. The CDR3 coding sequence is TGTGCCAGCAGCGACAGGGGGGCCAACACTGAAGCTTTCTTT.

This clone has more than one count but fewer than ten. Other DNA sequences in this specimen translate into the identical CDR3. This chain joins TRBV28 and TRBJ1-6; a weak D match, TRBD1 (5 bases). This CDR3 region has 15 residues. The V end lost 3 bases, the J end lost 6 bases, and 12 bases lay between the germline ends. Germline CDR1 reads MDHEN; CDR2 reads SYDVKM. CDR3 bases: TGTGCCAGCAGTTTTCCAGGTCAGGGTAATTCACCCCTCCACTTT. Translating it yields CASSFPGQGNSPLHF. The whole variable domain, filled in from reference TRBV28 and TRBJ1-6, reads DVKVTQSSRYLVKRTGEKVFLECVQDMDHENMFWYRQDPGLGLRLIYFSYDVKMKEKGDIPEGYSVSREKKERFSLILESASTNQTSMYLCASSFPGQGNSPLHFGNGTRLTVT.

V and J are TRBV30 and TRBJ2-4; no firm D call. The CDR3 contains 12 residues. V gave up 0 bases and J gave up 6 bases, with 6 bases separating them. CDR1 GTSNPN and CDR2 SVGIG come from the germline V gene (reference sequence). The CDR3 sequence: CAWSVFGNIQYF. The CDR3 bases are TGTGCCTGGAGTGTATTCGGAAACATTCAGTACTTC.

The V and J genes are TRBV7-6 and TRBJ2-2; D unresolved. The CDR3 has 14 amino acids. Germline assignment: CDR1 SGHVS and CDR2 FNYEAQ. V lost 1 base to trimming and J lost 3 bases, with 6 bases between them. The CDR3 reads CASSLVSYTGELFF. CDR3 bases: TGTGCCAGCAGCTTAGTGTCCTACACCGGGGAGCTGTTTTTT. Full variable domain (outside the CDR3, taken from reference TRBV7-6 and TRBJ2-2): GAGVSQSPRYKVTKRGQDVALRCDPISGHVSLYWYRQALGQGPEFLTYFNYEAQQDKSGLPNDRFSAERPEGSISTLTIQRTEQRDSAMYRCASSLVSYTGELFFGEGSRLTVL.

The chain combines TRBV18 with TRBJ1-1, with D possibly being TRBD1 (6 bases). V was clipped by 9 bases and J by 6 bases, with 11 bases between them. The CDR3 consists of 11 residues. Germline CDR1 and CDR2: KGHSH and LQKENI. CDR3 nucleotides: TGTGCCAGTCGGCAGGGGCCTGAAGCTTTCTTT. Encoded protein: CASRQGPEAFF.

The V gene is TRBV28, the J gene TRBJ2-7; tentatively, D is TRBD2 (5 bases). The ends were cut back, 7 bases at V and 3 bases at J, with 10 bases in the middle. CDR1 is MDHEN and CDR2 is SYDVKM in the germline V gene. The CDR3 has 12 amino acids. Here the CDR3 reads CASNDGVYEQYF. CDR3 DNA: TGTGCCAGCAACGACGGGGTCTACGAGCAGTACTTC. The full variable domain, in which reference TRBV28 and TRBJ2-7 provide the parts outside the CDR3, is DVKVTQSSRYLVKRTGEKVFLECVQDMDHENMFWYRQDPGLGLRLIYFSYDVKMKEKGDIPEGYSVSREKKERFSLILESASTNQTSMYLCASNDGVYEQYFGPGTRLTVT.

J is TRBJ2-7 and V is TRBV7-2; 10 bases align to TRBD1. The CDR3 consists of 13 residues. Germline values: CDR1 SGHTA, CDR2 FQGNSA. The V gene end was trimmed by 6 bases and the J gene end by 6 bases; junction bases not matched to a gene: 5. Written as DNA, the CDR3 is TGTGCCAGCAGGGAGACAGGGGGCTTCGAGCAGTACTTC. Translating gives CASRETGGFEQYF.

V usage is TRBV5-1 and J usage is TRBJ1-5, with a tentative D call TRBD1 (5 bases). Germline V gene sequence: CDR1 SGHRS, CDR2 YFSETQ. Trimming cost V 0 bases and J 6 bases, with 13 bases left between them. This CDR3 contains 15 residues. CDR3 bases: TGCGCCAGCAGCTTGGAAGGGACTTGGGGTCAGCCCCAGCATTTT. This codes for CASSLEGTWGQPQHF.

The chain combines TRBV25-1 with TRBJ1-1; no clear D. The CDR3 is made up of 12 amino acids. Germline V gene lookup returns CDR1 MGHDK and CDR2 SYGVNS. Trimming removed 2 bases at V and 8 bases at J, with 9 bases between. The CDR3 DNA sequence: TGTGCCAGCAGTGAAAGTCGAGGAGAAGCTTTCTTT. This sequence encodes CASSESRGEAFF.

The genes are TRBV7-2 and TRBJ1-2, with D uncertain. V shed 4 bases and J shed 7 bases, with 16 bases lying between them. Germline CDR1 and CDR2: SGHTA and FQGNSA. The length of the CDR3 is 14 residues. The CDR3 loop is CASSWMSSVIGYTF. Written as DNA, the CDR3 is TGTGCCAGCAGCTGGATGTCGAGCGTCATTGGCTACACCTTC.

The chain couples TRBV6-5 to TRBJ2-2, with D unresolved. Trimming pared 7 bases from V and 6 bases from J, leaving 6 bases between. The CDR3 extends over 11 amino acids. Germline V lookup: CDR1 MNHEY, CDR2 SVGAGI. CDR3 protein: CASNKSGELFF. Here the CDR3 DNA reads TGTGCCAGCAATAAATCCGGGGAGCTGTTTTTT.

This chain links TRBV6-5 with TRBJ1-2; the D is unclear. Germline CDR1 and CDR2: MNHEY and SVGAGI. The CDR3 covers 14 residues. The germline V and J ends were trimmed by 6 bases and 2 bases, with 13 bases remaining between them. For the CDR3, the DNA is TGTGCCAGCAGGGCCGGGAGGCGAAACTATGGCTACACCTTC. Amino acid sequence: CASRAGRRNYGYTF.

The chain uses TRBV7-9 and TRBJ2-7; the D gene is possibly TRBD1 (6 bases). The CDR3 extends over 14 amino acids. Per the germline V gene, CDR1 is SEHNR and CDR2 is FQNEAQ (reference sequence). Trimming pared 8 bases from V and 3 bases from J, leaving 17 bases between. The CDR3 spells CASRPPRDNYEQYF. CDR3 DNA: TGTGCCAGCCGCCCCCCCCGGGACAACTACGAGCAGTACTTC.